A single sample is the source of the 20 T cell receptor beta chains below, sequenced in a study of blood T cell repertoires in COVID-19 (dated by TCRdb to the early 2020s). Library prep was done by the immunoSEQ multiplex PCR assay. Imported from immuneACCESS, the table was reduced by TCRdb to in-frame sequences with V and J called. These copies leave out some clones; in studies compared against another copy, an unresolved V gene accounts for under half, and the cause of the remainder is not known. The sample records under 250,000 clones, roughly 80% of which are singletons. The ten largest clones represent 2% to 3% of the sample. Sequenced input: peripheral blood. The receptors originated from a woman between 40 and 50 years old with active or convalescent COVID-19.

The J gene is TRBJ1-2, the V gene TRBV5-6; 7 bases map to TRBD1. The germline V gene has CDR1 SGHDT and CDR2 YYEEEE. This CDR3 has 16 residues. V was pared by 1 base and J by 2 bases, with 8 bases of the junction left unmatched. CDR3 sequence: CASSLFWQGENYGYTF. The DNA for the CDR3 is TGTGCCAGCAGCTTGTTTTGGCAGGGGGAAAACTATGGCTACACCTTC.

By share, this clone ranks as medium-sized. This sequence joins TRBV7-9 and TRBJ1-2; TRBD1 matches at 8 bases. This CDR3 is built from 13 residues. Germline CDR1 and CDR2: SEHNR and FQNEAQ (reference sequence). V lost 5 bases to trimming and J lost 6 bases; unmatched junction nucleotides: 5. CDR3 nucleotide sequence: TGTGCCAGCAGCAAAGGACAGGGCAATGGCTACACCTTC. Translated: CASSKGQGNGYTF.

This clone has a single count. The V gene is TRBV11-3, the J gene TRBJ1-3; D not resolved. V gave up 0 bases and J gave up 0 bases, with 6 bases separating them. The CDR3 is made up of 15 amino acids. CDR1 is SGHNT, CDR2 YENEEA, per germline. CDR3 protein: CASSLDSISGNTIYF. The DNA of the CDR3 is TGTGCCAGCAGCTTAGATAGCATCTCTGGAAACACCATATATTTT.

The chain combines TRBV19 with TRBJ1-1, with TRBD1 matching 11 bases. V gave up 6 bases and J gave up 7 bases; unmatched junction bases: 7. CDR3 length equals 14 residues. Germline assignment: CDR1 LNHDA and CDR2 SQIVND (reference sequence). This CDR3 reads CASSLDRGPGEAFF. DNA of the CDR3: TGTGCCAGTAGCCTGGACAGGGGGCCCGGTGAAGCTTTCTTT.

This clone was counted only a few times. Other DNA sequences in the sample encode the same CDR3. V gene TRBV7-2 combines with J gene TRBJ2-7; possible D gene TRBD2, 5 bases. V lost 1 base, J lost 3 bases, and 7 bases lay in between. There are 13 residues in the CDR3. Germline V CDR1 and CDR2: SGHTA, FQGNSA. The CDR3 region has the DNA TGTGCCAGCAGCTTAGGCCGGGACTACGAGCAGTACTTC. This encodes CASSLGRDYEQYF. The complete variable domain, with remaining parts taken from reference TRBV7-2 and TRBJ2-7, reads GAGVSQSPSNKVTEKGKDVELRCDPISGHTALYWYRQSLGQGLEFLIYFQGNSAPDKSGLPSDRFSAERTGGSVSTLTIQRTQQEDSAVYLCASSLGRDYEQYFGPGTRLTVT.

The chain couples TRBV3-1 (or the pseudogene TRBV3-2) to TRBJ1-2; D may be TRBD1 (6 bases). The CDR3 is made up of 14 amino acids. Trimming took 0 bases from V and 8 from J, leaving 13 bases between them. The V gene's germline CDR1 is LGHDT and CDR2 YNNKEL (reference sequence). The CDR3 sequence is CASSQDLSGEGYTF. The DNA for the CDR3 is TGTGCCAGCAGCCAAGATCTTTCAGGGGAAGGCTACACCTTC.

The chain combines TRBV7-6 with TRBJ2-2; maybe TRBD2 (6 bases). The V gene's germline CDR1 is SGHVS and CDR2 FNYEAQ. Trimming stripped 6 bases from V and 1 base from J, with 18 bases between. The CDR3 length is 17 residues. The CDR3 is CASSLNPGSGNTGELFF. DNA for the CDR3: TGTGCCAGCAGTCTTAACCCCGGGAGCGGGAACACCGGGGAGCTGTTTTTT.

The rearrangement uses TRBV3-1 (or the pseudogene TRBV3-2) and TRBJ1-1; D uncertain. The V end was cut by 4 bases, the J end by 1 base, with 4 bases between. The CDR3 runs to 12 residues. Germline V gene data show CDR1 as LGHDT and CDR2 as YNNKEL (reference sequence). DNA of the CDR3: TGTGCCAGCAGCCCAGGGAACACTGAAGCTTTCTTT. The encoded protein is CASSPGNTEAFF.

The gene calls are TRBV5-1 and TRBJ2-7, with 8 bases identical to TRBD1. CDR1 is SGHRS, CDR2 YFSETQ, per germline. V lost 0 bases to trimming and J lost 5 bases; unmatched junction nucleotides: 7. There are 15 residues in the CDR3. CDR3 sequence (DNA): TGCGCCAGCAGCTTGGCCGCGGACAGGGCGAACGAGCAGTACTTC. Residues: CASSLAADRANEQYF.

V is TRBV5-8 and J is TRBJ2-5; TRBD1 matches 7 bases. The germline V gene has CDR1 SGHTS and CDR2 YDEGEE. V lost 2 bases and J lost 1; bases outside the gene matches: 2. The CDR3 is 14 amino acids. CDR3 nucleotides: TGTGCCAGCAGCTTACAGGGGCGCCAAGAGACCCAGTACTTC. Encoded protein: CASSLQGRQETQYF.

This chain links TRBV2 with TRBJ2-7; 9 nucleotides agree with TRBD1. The ends lost 6 bases at V and 4 bases at J; junction bases unmatched: 16. CDR1 and CDR2 from the germline V gene are SNHLY and FYNNEI. The CDR3 sequence is 17 residues long. The CDR3 reads CASRGWTGAVIPYEQYF. DNA of the CDR3: TGTGCCAGCAGGGGGTGGACAGGGGCCGTCATACCATACGAGCAGTACTTC.

The table lists this clone with a few counts. CDR3 sequence: CASSPQGTGDGYTF. The CDR3 DNA reads TGCGCCAGCAGCCCACAGGGGACAGGGGACGGCTACACCTTC. The chain uses TRBV5-1 and TRBJ1-2, with TRBD1 identical over 10 bases. The V and J ends lost 4 bases and 8 bases, in that order; junction bases with no gene match: 8. The V gene's germline CDR1 is SGHRS and CDR2 YFSETQ. This CDR3 is built from 14 residues.

The rearrangement joins TRBV7-9 to TRBJ1-1, with 7 bases identical to TRBD1. The trim removed 6 bases at V and 1 base at J, leaving 14 bases unmatched. Germline CDR1 SEHNR, CDR2 FQNEAQ (reference sequence). The CDR3 covers 17 residues. CDR3 sequence reads: CASRLTGQVLRNTEAFF. Here the CDR3 DNA reads TGTGCCAGCAGACTGACAGGGCAGGTATTAAGGAACACTGAAGCTTTCTTT.

The gene calls are TRBV30 and TRBJ1-2; D gene uncertain. Germline-derived CDR1 and CDR2 are GTSNPN and SVGIG (reference sequence). This CDR3 comprises 14 residues. Trimming removed 7 bases at V and 0 bases at J, with 15 bases between. CDR3 sequence: CAYMLQFANYGYTF. CDR3 coding DNA: TGTGCCTACATGTTGCAGTTTGCTAACTATGGCTACACCTTC.

The V and J genes are TRBV19 and TRBJ1-2; 7 bases map to TRBD1. V shed 3 bases and J 7 bases; nucleotides not matched to a gene: 8. This CDR3 region has 14 residues. In germline, CDR1 is LNHDA, CDR2 SQIVND (reference sequence). CDR3 protein: CASSMTGKESGYTF. In DNA form, the CDR3 reads TGTGCCAGTAGTATGACAGGGAAGGAATCTGGCTACACCTTC.

The chain uses TRBV14 and TRBJ2-7; 10 positions agree with TRBD2. J lost 3 bases, V lost 1 base, and 3 bases had no gene match. Looked up from germline, CDR1 is SGHDN and CDR2 is FVKESK. The CDR3 covers 15 residues. The CDR3: CASSQGRTSGYEQYF. CDR3 DNA sequence: TGTGCCAGCAGCCAAGGCCGGACTAGCGGCTACGAGCAGTACTTC.

The gene calls are TRBV19 and TRBJ2-7, with TRBD2 matching 8 bases. This CDR3 is built from 15 residues. Germline CDR1 reads LNHDA; CDR2 reads SQIVND (reference sequence). Germline trimming cut 5 bases from V and 2 bases from J; bases unmatched to any gene: 8. In DNA form, the CDR3 reads TGTGCCAGTAGTCCACGGGGGGGTAACCCCTACGAGCAGTACTTC. Translated: CASSPRGGNPYEQYF.

Only a few counts were recorded for this clone. The chain employs TRBV27 and TRBJ1-5; TRBD1 might be the D (6 bases). The ends were cut back, 3 bases at V and 5 bases at J, with 11 bases in the middle. CDR1 MNHEY and CDR2 SMNVEV come from the germline V gene (reference sequence). The CDR3 is made up of 14 amino acids. CDR3 protein: CASSFTGPHQPQHF. The CDR3 nucleotides read TGTGCCAGCAGTTTTACAGGGCCCCATCAGCCCCAGCATTTT.

The genes are TRBV9 and TRBJ1-5, with D hard to call. The CDR3 is made up of 15 amino acids. Trimming shortened V by 0 bases and J by 0 bases, and 7 bases separated the two germline ends. The germline V gene has CDR1 SGDLS and CDR2 YYNGEE. In nucleotides, the CDR3 is TGTGCCAGCAGCGTAGGGCCGGGTAGCAATCAGCCCCAGCATTTT. This codes for CASSVGPGSNQPQHF.

The CDR3: CASSRMGLQETQYF. CDR3 nucleotide sequence: TGCGCCAGCAGTCGGATGGGCTTACAAGAGACCCAGTACTTC. The V and J genes are TRBV23-1 and TRBJ2-5; no clear D. TRBV23-1 is assigned to the ORF class and has an uncertain function. The V gene lost 4 bases and the J gene lost 2 bases, with 11 bases spanning the gap. The CDR3 has 14 residues.